What follows are 17 T cell receptor beta chains derived from one specimen sequenced in a study of naive and memory T cell subsets. The SP2 primer and nested alpha and beta constant region primers amplified ligated cDNA in four rounds. MiXCR, applied by TCRdb to the 5' RACE reads, yields one record per CDR3 protein. Of 58,000 or so distinct CDR3 sequences listed, 7.6% are singletons. A UMI-containing oligonucleotide was joined by 3' ligation to the TCR cDNA template. Receptors were obtained from a female donor in good health.

This clonotype was seen a handful of times. The chain recombines TRBV5-1 with TRBJ2-3, with TRBD1 as a possible D gene (5 bases). V was shortened by 4 bases and J by 4 bases, with 13 bases between the two germline ends. Per germline, CDR1 SGHRS and CDR2 YFSETQ. The CDR3 covers 14 residues. The CDR3 protein is CASSPLEGADTQYF. The CDR3 nucleotides are TGCGCCAGCAGCCCCTTGGAAGGGGCAGATACGCAGTATTTT. Variable domain in full (rest from reference TRBV5-1 and TRBJ2-3): KAGVTQTPRYLIKTRGQQVTLSCSPISGHRSVSWYQQTPGQGLQFLFEYFSETQRNKGNFPGRFSGRQFSNSRSEMNVSTLELGDSALYLCASSPLEGADTQYFGPGTRLTVL.

This chain joins TRBV11-1 and TRBJ1-1; 7 bases fit TRBD1. The trim removed 1 base at V and 0 bases at J, leaving 5 bases unmatched. The CDR3 has 16 amino acids. Germline V gene sequence: CDR1 SGHAT, CDR2 FQDESV (reference sequence). CDR3 nucleotide sequence: TGTGCCAGCAGCTTAGGGAGGGGGCGTCTGAACACTGAAGCTTTCTTT. It yields the protein CASSLGRGRLNTEAFF.

The table lists this clonotype with many counts. The chain employs TRBV7-9 and TRBJ2-3; 7 positions agree with TRBD1. Germline assignment: CDR1 SEHNR and CDR2 FQNEAQ (reference sequence). The CDR3 consists of 14 residues. V shed 5 bases and J 8 bases; nucleotides not matched to a gene: 10. The CDR3 region is CASSTDRSGPTQYF. Here the CDR3 DNA reads TGTGCCAGCAGCACGGACAGGAGCGGTCCTACGCAGTATTTT.

This chain uses TRBV12-3 or TRBV12-4 with TRBJ2-2; TRBD1 agrees at 10 bases. The CDR3 consists of 13 residues. The junction had 3 bases not matched to a gene; V was cut back by 11 bases and J by 3 bases. The CDR3 protein is CAGGQGDTGELFF. The CDR3 DNA follows: TGTGCCGGTGGACAGGGGGACACCGGGGAGCTGTTTTTT.

This clonotype was counted many times. V gene TRBV28 combines with J gene TRBJ1-6; TRBD1 is a possible D gene (5 bases). This CDR3 contains 15 residues. Germline values: CDR1 MDHEN, CDR2 SYDVKM. The V gene lost 5 bases and the J gene lost 10 bases, with 18 bases spanning the gap. CDR3 protein: CASSGEGRPGSPLHF. CDR3 in DNA: TGTGCCAGCAGTGGGGAGGGACGTCCGGGGTCACCCCTCCACTTT. Variable domain in full (rest from reference TRBV28 and TRBJ1-6): DVKVTQSSRYLVKRTGEKVFLECVQDMDHENMFWYRQDPGLGLRLIYFSYDVKMKEKGDIPEGYSVSREKKERFSLILESASTNQTSMYLCASSGEGRPGSPLHFGNGTRLTVT.

This chain joins TRBV4-3 and TRBJ2-7; 8 bases are a match to TRBD2. Germline CDR1 is LGHNA and CDR2 is YSLEER. The ends lost 3 bases at V and 6 bases at J; junction bases unmatched: 13. The CDR3 has 16 residues. The CDR3 loop reads CASSQFLGGSGGEQYF. CDR3 coding DNA: TGCGCCAGCAGCCAGTTCCTCGGCGGGAGCGGGGGCGAGCAGTACTTC.

This clonotype qualifies as medium-sized (0.01 to 0.1%). The chain joins TRBV7-3 to TRBJ2-1; weak D call: TRBD1 (6 bases). The CDR3 runs to 13 residues. Trimming shortened V by 5 bases and J by 6 bases, and 11 bases separated the two germline ends. The V gene's germline CDR1 is SGHTA and CDR2 FQGTGA. In nucleotides, the CDR3 is TGTGCCAGCAGCCCGGTAGGGGGCAATGAGCAGTTCTTC. As protein: CASSPVGGNEQFF. The full variable domain, in which reference TRBV7-3 and TRBJ2-1 provide the parts outside the CDR3, is GAGVSQTPSNKVTEKGKYVELRCDPISGHTALYWYRQSLGQGPEFLIYFQGTGAADDSGLPNDRFFAVRPEGSVSTLKIQRTERGDSAVYLCASSPVGGNEQFFGPGTRLTVL.

This clonotype was counted many times. V is TRBV20-1 and J is TRBJ2-1, with 10 bases aligning to TRBD2. The CDR3 contains 15 residues. V shed 5 bases, J shed 3 bases, and the junction held 7 bases outside the gene matches. Germline V gene data show CDR1 as DFQATT and CDR2 as SNEGSKA (reference sequence). The CDR3 DNA follows: TGCAGTGCTTCCAGCGGGGGGGCTAGCTACAATGAGCAGTTCTTC. Its translation is CSASSGGASYNEQFF.

The J gene is TRBJ1-5, the V gene TRBV5-6; tentative D call: TRBD1 (6 bases). This CDR3 region has 14 residues. Germline loops: CDR1 SGHDT, CDR2 YYEEEE. V was trimmed by 4 bases and J by 12 bases, leaving 20 bases between them. This CDR3 is CASSLINREEVQHF. The CDR3 bases are TGTGCCAGCAGCCTCATTAACAGGGAGGAGGTCCAGCATTTT. The full variable domain, completed using reference TRBV5-6 and TRBJ1-5, is DAGVTQSPTHLIKTRGQQVTLRCSPKSGHDTVSWYQQALGQGPQFIFQYYEEEERQRGNFPDRFSGHQFPNYSSELNVNALLLGDSALYLCASSLINREEVQHFGDGTRLSIL.

In its sample, this clonotype was seen many times. The chain couples TRBV7-2 to TRBJ1-5; 8 nucleotides line up with TRBD1. J was trimmed by 7 bases and V by 5 bases; bases with no gene match: 10. From germline, CDR1 is SGHTA and CDR2 FQGNSA. CDR3 length: 15 residues. CDR3 protein: CASSMEDRDRQPQHF. The CDR3 nucleotides read TGTGCCAGCAGCATGGAGGACAGGGATCGACAGCCCCAGCATTTT.

This clonotype was picked up many times. This chain joins TRBV21-1 and TRBJ1-2. TRBV21-1 is a listed pseudogene. CDR3 length equals 12 residues. Here the CDR3 reads CASGRDFYGYTF. CDR3 bases: TGTGCCAGCGGCAGGGATTTCTATGGCTACACCTTC.

Many counts were recorded for this clonotype. This rearrangement joins TRBV29-1 to TRBJ2-3; D is unresolved. V was pared by 7 bases and J by 4 bases, with 12 bases between. Germline values: CDR1 SQVTM, CDR2 ANQGSEA. This CDR3 has 12 amino acids. Written as DNA, the CDR3 is TGCAGCGCACGGATTCAGGCAGATACGCAGTATTTT. This encodes CSARIQADTQYF.

This clonotype was found many times. The V call is TRBV24-1, the J call TRBJ2-5; 11 bases align to TRBD2. V was pared by 4 bases and J by 3 bases, with 9 bases of the junction left unmatched. CDR1 and CDR2 from the germline V gene are KGHDR and SFDVKD. There are 17 residues in the CDR3. The CDR3 loop reads CATSDPDSGGAEETQYF. The CDR3 DNA is TGTGCCACCAGTGACCCCGATAGCGGGGGGGCCGAAGAGACCCAGTACTTC.

This clonotype was observed many times. The chain carries TRBV7-2 and TRBJ1-1; D uncertain. The length of the CDR3 is 15 residues. Trimming removed 4 bases at V and 2 bases at J, with 14 bases between. CDR1 is SGHTA and CDR2 is FQGNSA in the germline V gene. The CDR3 loop reads CASSSQSGRNTEAFF. For the CDR3, the DNA is TGTGCCAGCAGCTCCCAGAGCGGCAGAAACACTGAAGCTTTCTTT.

This clonotype was counted between two and nine times. The chain links TRBV7-3 to TRBJ1-1, with 8 bases identical to TRBD1. Trimming removed 2 bases from V and 2 bases from J; junction bases left unmatched: 4. The CDR3 covers 15 residues. Germline-derived CDR1 and CDR2 are SGHTA and FQGTGA. The CDR3 nucleotides read TGTGCCAGCAGCTTATTTACAGGGGGTAACACTGAAGCTTTCTTT. It encodes CASSLFTGGNTEAFF.

V and J are TRBV2 and TRBJ2-5, with a possible D match to TRBD1 (6 bases). Trimming stripped 7 bases from V and 4 bases from J, with 13 bases between. Germline CDR1 and CDR2: SNHLY and FYNNEI. This CDR3 region has 13 residues. CDR3 region: CASTTTGRETQYF. CDR3 in DNA: TGTGCCAGCACGACAACAGGGAGAGAGACCCAGTACTTC. Based on the CDR3 plus reference TRBV2 and TRBJ2-5, the full variable domain is EPEVTQTPSHQVTQMGQEVILRCVPISNHLYFYWYRQILGQKVEFLVSFYNNEISEKSEIFDDQFSVERPDGSNFTLKIRSTKLEDSAMYFCASTTTGRETQYFGPGTRLLVL.

This clonotype was seen a few times. This chain links TRBV12-3 or TRBV12-4 with TRBJ2-1; D possibly corresponds to TRBD2 (6 bases). V shed 6 bases and J shed 9 bases, with 15 bases lying between them. The CDR3 runs 13 residues. The CDR3 bases are TGTGCCAGCAGCAACCGGGAGAAGGTTGAGCAGTTCTTC. Amino acids: CASSNREKVEQFF.